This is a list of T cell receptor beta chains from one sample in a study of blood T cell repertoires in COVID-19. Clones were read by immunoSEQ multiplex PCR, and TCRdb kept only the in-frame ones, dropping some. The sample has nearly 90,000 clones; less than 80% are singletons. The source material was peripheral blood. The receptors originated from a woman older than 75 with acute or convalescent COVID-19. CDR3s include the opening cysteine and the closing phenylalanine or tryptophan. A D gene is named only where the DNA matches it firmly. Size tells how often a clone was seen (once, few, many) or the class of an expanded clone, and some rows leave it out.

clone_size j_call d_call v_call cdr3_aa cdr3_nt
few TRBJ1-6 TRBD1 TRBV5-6 CASSSPGQNSPLHF TGTGCCAGCAGCTCTCCGGGACAGAATTCACCCCTCCACTTT
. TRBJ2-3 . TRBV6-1 CASSEPAGGTTDTQYF TGTGCCAGCAGTGAACCGGCAGGGGGGACCACAGATACGCAGTATTTT
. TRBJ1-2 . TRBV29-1 CSPAGAKMTYGYTF TGCAGCCCGGCGGGAGCCAAGATGACCTATGGCTACACCTTC
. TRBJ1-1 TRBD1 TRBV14 CASRPMNSRTGVTEAFF TGTGCCAGCAGACCGATGAACAGCCGAACAGGGGTTACTGAAGCTTTCTTT
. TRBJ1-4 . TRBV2 CASSEAGAAHSEKLFF TGTGCCAGCAGTGAAGCTGGGGCCGCGCATTCTGAAAAACTGTTTTTT
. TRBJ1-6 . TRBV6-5 CASLDRHGNSPLHF TGTGCCAGCCTCGATCGGCACGGGAATTCACCCCTCCACTTT
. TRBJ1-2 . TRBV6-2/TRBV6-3 CASSYDADGITLHF TGTGCCAGCAGTTACGATGCGGACGGGATTACCCTTCACTTC
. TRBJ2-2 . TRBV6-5 CANHDCRDTGELFF TGTGCCAACCACGACTGTCGCGACACCGGGGAGCTGTTTTTT
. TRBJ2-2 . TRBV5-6 CASSLWGDSLFF TGTGCCAGCAGCTTGTGGGGAGACTCCCTGTTTTTT
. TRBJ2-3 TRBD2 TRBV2 CASSGMTSGGLHVGTQYF TGTGCCAGCAGTGGGATGACTAGCGGGGGCCTACACGTGGGTACGCAGTATTTT
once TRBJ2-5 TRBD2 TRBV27 CASSLSGGETQYF TGTGCCAGCAGTTTATCGGGGGGGGAGACCCAGTACTTC
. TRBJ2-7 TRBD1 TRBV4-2 CASSQDLRTGGYEQYF TGTGCCAGCAGCCAAGATCTTCGGACAGGGGGCTACGAGCAGTACTTC
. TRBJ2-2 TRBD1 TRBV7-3 CASRDRAGELFF TGTGCCAGCAGGGACAGGGCCGGGGAGCTGTTTTTT
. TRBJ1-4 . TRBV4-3 CASSQASGFEKLFF TGCGCCAGCAGCCAAGCCTCAGGGTTTGAAAAACTGTTTTTT
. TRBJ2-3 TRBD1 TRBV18 CASSRNNRGDADTQYF TGTGCCAGCTCGCGGAATAACAGGGGGGACGCAGATACGCAGTATTTT
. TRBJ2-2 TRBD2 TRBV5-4 CASSSGTSGGHISTGELFF TGTGCCAGCAGCTCCGGGACTAGCGGGGGCCATATTTCCACCGGGGAGCTGTTTTTT
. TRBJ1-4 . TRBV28 CASSLTATNEKLFF TGTGCCAGCAGTTTAACTGCAACTAATGAAAAACTGTTTTTT
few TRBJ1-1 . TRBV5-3 CARSPIDAARGDTEAFF TGTGCCAGAAGTCCAATTGACGCAGCTCGGGGGGACACTGAAGCTTTCTTT
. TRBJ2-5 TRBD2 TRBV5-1 CASSLSGGQETQYF TGCGCCAGCAGCTTGAGCGGGGGACAAGAGACCCAGTACTTC
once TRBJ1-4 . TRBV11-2 CASSLDRQAGELFF TGTGCCAGCAGCTTAGACCGACAGGCCGGGGAACTGTTTTTT
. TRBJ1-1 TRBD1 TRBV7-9 CASSRTGSTEAFF TGTGCCAGCAGCCGGACAGGATCCACTGAAGCTTTCTTT
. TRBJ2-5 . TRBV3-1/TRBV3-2 CASSQALYLGETQYF TGTGCCAGCAGCCAAGCGTTATACCTCGGGGAGACCCAGTACTTC
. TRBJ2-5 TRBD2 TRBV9 CASSETSGGAGQETQYF TGTGCCAGCAGCGAGACTAGCGGGGGGGCAGGTCAAGAGACCCAGTACTTC
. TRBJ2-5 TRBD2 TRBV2 CASSVTRGGEETQYF TGTGCCAGCAGTGTGACGCGGGGGGGCGAAGAGACCCAGTACTTC
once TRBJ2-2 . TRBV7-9 CASSFGGPGELFF TGTGCCAGCAGCTTCGGGGGTCCCGGGGAGCTGTTTTTT
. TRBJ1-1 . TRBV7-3 CASSLTKYTEAFF TGTGCCAGCAGCTTAACCAAATACACTGAAGCTTTCTTT
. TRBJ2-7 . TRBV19 CASSWEISYEQYF TGTGCCAGTAGTTGGGAGATATCCTACGAGCAGTACTTC
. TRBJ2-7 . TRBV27 CASSLSGFYEQYF TGTGCCAGCAGCCTAAGCGGCTTCTACGAGCAGTACTTC
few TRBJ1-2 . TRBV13 CASSLGGGGHGYTF TGTGCCAGCAGCTTAGGAGGCGGGGGACATGGCTACACCTTC
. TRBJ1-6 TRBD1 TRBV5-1 CASSPRDRGYSPLHF TGCGCCAGCAGCCCTAGGGACAGAGGATATTCACCCCTCCACTTT
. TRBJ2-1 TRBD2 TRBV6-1 CASSERSSGAYNEQFF TGTGCCAGCAGTGAAAGGAGTAGCGGGGCCTACAATGAGCAGTTCTTC
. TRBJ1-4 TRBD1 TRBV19 CASSPTGGTNEKLFF TGTGCCAGTAGTCCGACAGGGGGCACTAATGAAAAACTGTTTTTT
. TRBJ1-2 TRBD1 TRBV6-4 CASSVGQGAGSYGYTF TGTGCCAGCAGTGTCGGACAGGGGGCCGGGTCCTATGGCTACACCTTC
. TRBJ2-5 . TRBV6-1 CASSEKRTYLSYQETQYF TGTGCCAGCAGTGAGAAAAGAACTTACCTGTCGTACCAAGAGACCCAGTACTTC
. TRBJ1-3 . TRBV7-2 CASSLVIADGNTIYF TGTGCCAGCAGCTTAGTGATAGCCGATGGAAACACCATATATTTT
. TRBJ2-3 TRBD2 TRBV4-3 CASSPTRGSGVSTDTQYF TGCGCCAGCAGCCCCACGAGGGGTAGCGGGGTGAGCACAGATACGCAGTATTTT
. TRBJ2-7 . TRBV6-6 CASSYRTPRGSYEQYF TGTGCCAGCAGTTACCGGACACCGCGGGGTTCCTACGAGCAGTACTTC
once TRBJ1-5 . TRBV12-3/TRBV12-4 CASRKGDQPQHF TGTGCCAGCAGAAAAGGGGATCAGCCCCAGCATTTT
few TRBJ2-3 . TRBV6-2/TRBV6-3 CASSAGPTQYF TGTGCCAGCAGTGCGGGGCCTACGCAGTATTTT
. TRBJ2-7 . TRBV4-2 CASSPRVTGPYEQYF TGTGCCAGCAGCCCCCGAGTGACAGGACCCTACGAGCAGTACTTC
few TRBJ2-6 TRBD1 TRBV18 CASSPGTESSGANVLTF TGTGCCAGCTCTCCCGGGACAGAGAGCTCTGGGGCCAACGTCCTGACTTTC
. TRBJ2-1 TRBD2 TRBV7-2 CASSVLAGGYNEQFF TGTGCCAGCAGCGTACTAGCGGGGGGATACAATGAGCAGTTCTTC
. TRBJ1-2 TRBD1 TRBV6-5 CASKESLPGGYGYTF TGTGCCAGCAAGGAGAGCCTGCCAGGGGGCTATGGCTACACCTTC
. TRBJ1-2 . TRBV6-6 CASSYSLAGEGYTF TGTGCCAGCAGTTACTCTTTGGCGGGAGAGGGCTACACCTTC
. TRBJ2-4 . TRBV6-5 CASSAVTGVNIQYF TGTGCCAGCAGCGCCGTGACAGGAGTAAACATTCAGTACTTC
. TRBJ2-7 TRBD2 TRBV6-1 CASSELRSGLAGAYEQYF TGTGCCAGCAGTGAATTGAGGTCGGGGCTAGCGGGGGCCTACGAGCAGTACTTC
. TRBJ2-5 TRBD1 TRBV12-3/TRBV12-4 CASSRTGGETQYF TGTGCCAGCAGCCGGACAGGGGGAGAGACCCAGTACTTC
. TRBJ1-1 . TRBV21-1 CASSKREEGRKNTEAFF TGTGCCAGCAGCAAAAGGGAGGAGGGAAGGAAGAACACTGAAGCTTTCTTT
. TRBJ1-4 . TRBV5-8 CASPPGFKEKLFF TGTGCCAGCCCGCCCGGGTTTAAAGAAAAACTGTTTTTT
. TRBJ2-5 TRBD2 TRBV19 CASSKAGGRSRETQYF TGTGCCAGTAGTAAAGCGGGGGGGCGGTCCCGGGAGACCCAGTACTTC
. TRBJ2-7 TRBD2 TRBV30 CAWSGAGGHEQYF TGTGCCTGGAGTGGAGCGGGGGGCCACGAGCAGTACTTC